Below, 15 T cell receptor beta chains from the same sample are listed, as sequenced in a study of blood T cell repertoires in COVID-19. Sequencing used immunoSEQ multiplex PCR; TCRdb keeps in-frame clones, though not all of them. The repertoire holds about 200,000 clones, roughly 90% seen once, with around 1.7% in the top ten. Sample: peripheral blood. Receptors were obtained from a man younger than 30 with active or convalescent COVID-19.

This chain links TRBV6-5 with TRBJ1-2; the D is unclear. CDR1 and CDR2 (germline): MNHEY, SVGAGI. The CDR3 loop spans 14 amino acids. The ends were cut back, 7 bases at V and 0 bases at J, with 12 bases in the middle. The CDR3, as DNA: TGTGCCAGCAAGGGAGAGAGAGCTAACTATGGCTACACCTTC. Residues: CASKGERANYGYTF.

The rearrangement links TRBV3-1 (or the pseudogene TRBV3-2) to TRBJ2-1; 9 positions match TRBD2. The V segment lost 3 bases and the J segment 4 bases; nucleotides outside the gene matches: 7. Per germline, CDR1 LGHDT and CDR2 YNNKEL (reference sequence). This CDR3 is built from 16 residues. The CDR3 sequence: CASSQFPSGDYNEQFF. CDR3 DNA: TGTGCCAGCAGCCAGTTCCCTAGCGGGGATTACAATGAGCAGTTCTTC.

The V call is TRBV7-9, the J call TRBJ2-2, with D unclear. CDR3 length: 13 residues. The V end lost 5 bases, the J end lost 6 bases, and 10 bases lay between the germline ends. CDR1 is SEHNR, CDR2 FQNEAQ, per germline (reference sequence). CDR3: CASSLGLAGELFF. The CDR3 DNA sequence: TGTGCCAGCAGCCTGGGCCTGGCCGGGGAGCTGTTTTTT.

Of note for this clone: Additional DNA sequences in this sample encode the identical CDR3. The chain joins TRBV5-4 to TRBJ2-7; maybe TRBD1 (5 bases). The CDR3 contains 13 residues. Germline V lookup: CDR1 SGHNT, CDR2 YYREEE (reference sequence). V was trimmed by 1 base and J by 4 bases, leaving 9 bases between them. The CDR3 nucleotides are TGTGCCAGCAGCTTGCAGGGATTGTACGAGCAGTACTTC. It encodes CASSLQGLYEQYF.

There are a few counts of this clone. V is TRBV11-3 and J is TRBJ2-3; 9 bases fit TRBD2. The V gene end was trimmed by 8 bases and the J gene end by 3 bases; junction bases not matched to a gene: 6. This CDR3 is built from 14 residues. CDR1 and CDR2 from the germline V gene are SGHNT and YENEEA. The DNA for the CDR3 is TGTGCCAGCGCAGGAGCGGGAGGAACAGATACGCAGTATTTT. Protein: CASAGAGGTDTQYF.

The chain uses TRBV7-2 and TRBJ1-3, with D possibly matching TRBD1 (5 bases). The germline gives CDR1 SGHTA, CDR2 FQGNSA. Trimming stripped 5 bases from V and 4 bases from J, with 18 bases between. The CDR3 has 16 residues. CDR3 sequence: CASSLVGGRNGNTIYF. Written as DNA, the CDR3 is TGTGCCAGCAGCCTCGTGGGGGGACGGAACGGAAACACCATATATTTT. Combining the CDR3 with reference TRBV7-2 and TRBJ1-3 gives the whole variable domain GAGVSQSPSNKVTEKGKDVELRCDPISGHTALYWYRQSLGQGLEFLIYFQGNSAPDKSGLPSDRFSAERTGGSVSTLTIQRTQQEDSAVYLCASSLVGGRNGNTIYFGEGSWLTVV.

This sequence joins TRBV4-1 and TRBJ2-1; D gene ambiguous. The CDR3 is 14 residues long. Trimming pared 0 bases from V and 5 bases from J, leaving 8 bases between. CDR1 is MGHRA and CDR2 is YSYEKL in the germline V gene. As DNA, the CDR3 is TGCGCCAGCAGCCAAGAGTCGTACAACAATGAGCAGTTCTTC. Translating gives CASSQESYNNEQFF.

The CDR3 bases are TGTGCCAGCAGCCCCCTGGTCGGGACAGCTGGAAACACCATATATTTT. Translation gives CASSPLVGTAGNTIYF. The V gene is TRBV7-8, the J gene TRBJ1-3; 7 bases match TRBD1. The V gene end was trimmed by 5 bases and the J gene end by 2 bases; junction bases not matched to a gene: 9. CDR1 SGHVS and CDR2 FQNEAQ come from the germline V gene. CDR3 length: 16 amino acids.

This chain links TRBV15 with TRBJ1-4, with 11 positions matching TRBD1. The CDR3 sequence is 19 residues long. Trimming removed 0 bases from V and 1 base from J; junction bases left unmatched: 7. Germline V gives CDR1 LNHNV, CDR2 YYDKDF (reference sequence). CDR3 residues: CATSRDSLGTGGTNEKLFF. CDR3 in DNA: TGTGCCACCAGCAGAGATTCGTTGGGGACAGGGGGAACTAATGAAAAACTGTTTTTT. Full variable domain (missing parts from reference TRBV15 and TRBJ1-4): DAMVIQNPRYQVTQFGKPVTLSCSQTLNHNVMYWYQQKSSQAPKLLFHYYDKDFNNEADTPDNFQSRRPNTSFCFLDIRSPGLGDTAMYLCATSRDSLGTGGTNEKLFFGSGTQLSVL.

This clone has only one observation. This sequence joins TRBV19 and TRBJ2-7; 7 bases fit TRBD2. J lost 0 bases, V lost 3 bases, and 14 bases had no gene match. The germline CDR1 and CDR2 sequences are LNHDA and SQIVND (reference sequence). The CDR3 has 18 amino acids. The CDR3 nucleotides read TGTGCCAGTAGTATCGCTAGCGGAGGATCGGCGAGCTCCTACGAGCAGTACTTC. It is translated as CASSIASGGSASSYEQYF. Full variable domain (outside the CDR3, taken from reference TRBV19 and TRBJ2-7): DGGITQSPKYLFRKEGQNVTLSCEQNLNHDAMYWYRQDPGQGLRLIYYSQIVNDFQKGDIAEGYSVSREKKESFPLTVTSAQKNPTAFYLCASSIASGGSASSYEQYFGPGTRLTVT.

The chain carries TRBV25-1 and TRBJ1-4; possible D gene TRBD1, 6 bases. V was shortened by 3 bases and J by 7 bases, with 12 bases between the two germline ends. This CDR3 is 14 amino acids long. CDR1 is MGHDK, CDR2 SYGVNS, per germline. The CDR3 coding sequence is TGTGCCAGCAGTGACCAGGGAGGGGGTGAAAAACTGTTTTTT. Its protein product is CASSDQGGGEKLFF.

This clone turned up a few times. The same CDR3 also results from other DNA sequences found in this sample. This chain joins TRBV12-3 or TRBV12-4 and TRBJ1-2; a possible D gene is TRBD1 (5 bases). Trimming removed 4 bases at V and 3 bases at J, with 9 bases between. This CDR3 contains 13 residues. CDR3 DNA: TGTGCCAGCAGTTCCAGGGAAGACTATGGCTACACCTTC. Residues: CASSSREDYGYTF.

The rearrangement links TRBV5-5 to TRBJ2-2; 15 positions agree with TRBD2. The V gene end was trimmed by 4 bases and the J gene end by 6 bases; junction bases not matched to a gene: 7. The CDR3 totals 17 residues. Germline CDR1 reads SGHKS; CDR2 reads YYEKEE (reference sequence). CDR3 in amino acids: CASSLFGLAGGSGELFF. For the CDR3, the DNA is TGTGCCAGCAGCCTATTCGGACTAGCGGGAGGGTCCGGGGAGCTGTTTTTT.

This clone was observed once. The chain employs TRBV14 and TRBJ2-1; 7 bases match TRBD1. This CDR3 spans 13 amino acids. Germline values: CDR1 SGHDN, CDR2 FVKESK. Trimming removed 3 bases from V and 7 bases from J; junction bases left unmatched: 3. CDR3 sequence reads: CASSQGQFNEQFF. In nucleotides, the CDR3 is TGTGCCAGCAGCCAGGGACAGTTTAATGAGCAGTTCTTC.

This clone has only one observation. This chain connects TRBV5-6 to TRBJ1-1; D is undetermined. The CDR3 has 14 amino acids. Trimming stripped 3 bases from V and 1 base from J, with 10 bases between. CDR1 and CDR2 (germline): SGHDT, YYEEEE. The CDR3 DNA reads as TGTGCCAGCAGCTGGTACAGTGGGAACACTGAAGCTTTCTTT. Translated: CASSWYSGNTEAFF.